The present entry profiles one TCR beta chain with its context. J lost 2 bases, V lost 3 bases, and 6 bases had no gene match. This CDR3 has 16 amino acids. CDR1 is SGHTS, CDR2 YDEGEE, per germline. This record comes from a study of shared T cell receptors in the human thymus. Sequencing was performed with immunoSEQ multiplex PCR; in TCRdb, only in-frame clones are kept and a portion is missing. The data show hundreds of thousands of clones, 88% seen once. The same sample was also studied in work on human thymus T cells. As that study records: Finnish infants who were healthy and having corrective surgery for congenital heart defects made up the donors. During corrective heart surgery, resections were taken, and the thymus tissue came from them. Thymic as well as blood repertoires seemed to favor certain V and J genes unevenly. Related reports documented highly overlapping thymic repertoires among unrelated individuals.

The chain carries TRBV5-8 and TRBJ2-5; 11 positions match TRBD2. The source is a boy under three years old with a congenital heart defect. Sequenced material: thymocytes. For the CDR3, the DNA is TGTGCCAGCAGCTCATTTAGCGGGAGGGTTCAAGAGACCCAGTACTTC. This codes for CASSSFSGRVQETQYF.